What follows is one T cell receptor (beta chain) and its context. Its antigen is unknown. The CDR3 contains 14 residues. Germline V lookup: CDR1 SGDLS, CDR2 YYNGEE. Deletions cut 4 bases from V and 7 bases from J, with 17 bases between. The repertoire was sequenced with immunoSEQ multiplex PCR; TCRdb's copy has only in-frame clones and lacks some. The top ten clones hold 5% to 7% of a sample with about 31,000 clones, approximately 80% of them seen once. Repertoires were sampled repeatedly during chemoradiotherapy. The record originates from a study of chemoradiotherapy in HPV16-positive cancers. In the study overall: Candidate HPV-specific T-cell clones and common TCR motifs came from functional assays in two HPV16-positive patients.

Findings and limits, study-wide: In HPV16-positive patients, HPV-responsive T-cell expansion tracked better recurrence-free survival. Candidate HPV-specific clones and E7-related TCR motifs grew in tumor during treatment.

Specimen: blood, collected from a patient who underwent chemoradiotherapy. This sequence originates from a human donor with HPV-associated anogenital cancer. The chain joins TRBV9 to TRBJ2-5; D may be TRBD1 or TRBD2 (5 bases each). This CDR3 reads CASSSGIGLGTQYF. The CDR3 DNA is TGTGCCAGCAGCTCAGGGATCGGACTCGGGACCCAGTACTTC.